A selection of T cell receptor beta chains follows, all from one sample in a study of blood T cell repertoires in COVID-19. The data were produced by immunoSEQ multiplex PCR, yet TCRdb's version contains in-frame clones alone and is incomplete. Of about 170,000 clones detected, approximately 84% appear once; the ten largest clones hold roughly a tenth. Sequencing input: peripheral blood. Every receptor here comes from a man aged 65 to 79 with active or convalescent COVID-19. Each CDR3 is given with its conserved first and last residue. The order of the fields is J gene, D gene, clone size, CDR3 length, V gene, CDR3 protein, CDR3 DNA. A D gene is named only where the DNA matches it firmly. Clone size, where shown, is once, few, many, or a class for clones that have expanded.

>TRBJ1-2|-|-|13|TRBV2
CASSPDSNYGYTF
TGTGCCAGCAGTCCCGACAGCAACTATGGCTACACCTTC
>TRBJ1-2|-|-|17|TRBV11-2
CASSQGQPGGLNYGYTF
TGTGCCAGCAGCCAAGGACAGCCCGGAGGCCTTAACTATGGCTACACCTTC
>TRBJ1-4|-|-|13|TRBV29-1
CSVAGTKNEKLFF
TGCAGCGTCGCCGGGACAAAAAATGAAAAACTGTTTTTT
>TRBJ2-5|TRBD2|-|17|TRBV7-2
CASSLSGTSGTKETQYF
TGTGCCAGCAGCTTATCCGGGACTAGCGGGACGAAAGAGACCCAGTACTTC
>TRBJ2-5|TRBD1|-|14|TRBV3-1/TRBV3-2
CASSRWDSQETQYF
TGTGCCAGCAGCCGATGGGACAGCCAAGAGACCCAGTACTTC
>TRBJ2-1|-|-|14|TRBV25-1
CASSGGRSYNEQFF
TGTGCCAGCAGTGGGGGGCGCTCCTACAATGAGCAGTTCTTC
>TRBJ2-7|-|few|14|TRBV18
CASSPEGRPYEQYF
TGTGCCAGCTCACCAGAAGGCAGGCCCTACGAGCAGTACTTC
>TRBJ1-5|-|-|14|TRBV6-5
CASSREMGNQPQHF
TGTGCCAGCAGTAGGGAGATGGGCAATCAGCCCCAGCATTTT
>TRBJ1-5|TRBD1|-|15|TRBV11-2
CASSPGTGDHQPQHF
TGTGCCAGCAGTCCCGGGACAGGGGACCATCAGCCCCAGCATTTT
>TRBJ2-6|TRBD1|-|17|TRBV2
CASSGGTGEPGANVLTF
TGTGCCAGCAGTGGCGGGACAGGAGAGCCCGGGGCCAACGTCCTGACTTTC
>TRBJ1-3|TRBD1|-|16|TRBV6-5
CASSYPSKTGRNTIYF
TGTGCCAGCAGTTACCCCTCCAAGACAGGGCGGAACACCATATATTTT
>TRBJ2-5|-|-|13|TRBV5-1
CASSLEGEETQYF
TGCGCCAGCAGCTTGGAGGGGGAAGAGACCCAGTACTTC
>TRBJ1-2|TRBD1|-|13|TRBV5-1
CASRPQGAEGYTF
TGCGCCAGCAGGCCACAGGGGGCGGAGGGCTACACCTTC
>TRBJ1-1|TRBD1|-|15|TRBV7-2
CASSSRSTGDNEAFF
TGTGCCAGCAGCTCCAGATCGACAGGGGACAATGAAGCTTTCTTT
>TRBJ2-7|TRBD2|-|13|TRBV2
CASASGGAYEQYF
TGTGCCAGCGCTAGCGGGGGGGCCTACGAGCAGTACTTC
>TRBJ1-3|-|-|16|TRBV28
CASSLVGGFSGNTIYF
TGTGCCAGCAGTTTAGTGGGAGGGTTCTCTGGAAACACCATATATTTT
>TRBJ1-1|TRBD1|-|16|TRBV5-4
CASSIGADRVDTEAFF
TGTGCCAGCAGCATTGGGGCGGACAGGGTTGACACTGAAGCTTTCTTT
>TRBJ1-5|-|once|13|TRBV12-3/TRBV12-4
CASTKGGYQPQHF
TGTGCCAGCACTAAGGGAGGGTATCAGCCCCAGCATTTT
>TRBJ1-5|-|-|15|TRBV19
CASSIVQGAAQPQHF
TGTGCCAGTAGTATAGTACAGGGAGCGGCTCAGCCCCAGCATTTT
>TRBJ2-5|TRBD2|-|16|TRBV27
CASSLLAGGGGETQYF
TGTGCCAGCAGTCTGTTAGCGGGGGGCGGTGGGGAGACCCAGTACTTC
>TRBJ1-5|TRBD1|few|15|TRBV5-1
CASSLEGQPYQPQHF
TGCGCCAGCAGCTTGGAGGGACAGCCTTATCAGCCCCAGCATTTT
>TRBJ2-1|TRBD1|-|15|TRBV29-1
CSASLRVGQLDEQFF
TGCAGCGCCAGTCTCAGGGTGGGACAGTTGGATGAGCAGTTCTTC
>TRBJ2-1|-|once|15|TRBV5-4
CASRKEGSSYNEQFF
TGTGCCAGCCGTAAGGAGGGTAGCTCCTACAATGAGCAGTTCTTC
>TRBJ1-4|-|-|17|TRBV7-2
CASTYTGGALRSEKLFF
TGTGCCAGCACCTATACGGGAGGGGCGCTCCGGAGTGAAAAACTGTTTTTT
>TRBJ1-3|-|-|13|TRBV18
CASLDSRGNTIYF
TGTGCCAGCTTGGACAGTCGTGGAAACACCATATATTTT
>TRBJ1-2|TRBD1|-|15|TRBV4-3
CASSQVPGGLNGYTF
TGCGCCAGCAGCCAAGTGCCAGGGGGATTGAATGGCTACACCTTC
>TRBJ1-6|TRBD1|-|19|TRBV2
CASKLWTGTAYMENSPLHF
TGTGCCAGCAAACTTTGGACAGGAACCGCGTATATGGAGAATTCACCCCTCCACTTT
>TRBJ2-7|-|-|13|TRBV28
CASSGNPYYEQYF
TGTGCCAGCAGCGGGAACCCTTACTACGAGCAGTACTTC
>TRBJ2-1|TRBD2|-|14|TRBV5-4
CASSLGREFNEQFF
TGTGCCAGCAGCTTGGGGCGGGAGTTCAATGAGCAGTTCTTC